Following are 4 T cell receptor beta chains from one sample sequenced in a study of response to subunit inactivated influenza vaccine. MiXCR, applied by TCRdb to the RT-PCR reads, yields one record per CDR3 protein. The sample carries 600,000 to 850,000 distinct CDR3 sequences, about 15% recorded once. Specimen: PBMCs from blood, collected around two weeks before vaccination. The receptors derive from a man aged 50 to 59 who received an inactivated influenza vaccine.

The chain joins TRBV20-1 to TRBJ2-1; 12 bases match TRBD2. Germline V gives CDR1 DFQATT, CDR2 SNEGSKA (reference sequence). Trimming removed 5 bases from V and 6 bases from J; junction bases left unmatched: 8. The CDR3 spans 15 residues. Here the CDR3 reads CSARDLAGGINEQFF. DNA of the CDR3: TGCAGTGCTCGGGACCTAGCGGGGGGGATCAATGAGCAGTTCTTC.

This clonotype came up many times. V usage is TRBV5-1 and J usage is TRBJ2-3; 11 nucleotides line up with TRBD2. Germline V lookup: CDR1 SGHRS, CDR2 YFSETQ. V was pared by 0 bases and J by 6 bases, with 6 bases of the junction left unmatched. This CDR3 spans 16 amino acids. CDR3 coding DNA: TGCGCCAGCAGCTTGGAAACTAGCGGGAGTGGGGATACGCAGTATTTT. This gives the protein CASSLETSGSGDTQYF.

The V and J genes are TRBV20-1 and TRBJ2-1; 7 bases line up with TRBD2. The length of the CDR3 is 15 residues. With 5 bases clipped from V and 3 bases from J, the junction kept 10 bases outside the gene matches. Germline-derived CDR1 and CDR2 are DFQATT and SNEGSKA (reference sequence). The CDR3 region is CSAPWERDLYNEQFF. CDR3 sequence (DNA): TGCAGTGCTCCTTGGGAGCGGGACCTCTACAATGAGCAGTTCTTC.

The chain combines TRBV7-9 with TRBJ2-7, with a possible D match to TRBD2 (5 bases). V lost 1 base to trimming and J lost 4 bases, with 14 bases between them. Germline values: CDR1 SEHNR, CDR2 FQNEAQ (reference sequence). This CDR3 spans 15 amino acids. The CDR3 loop reads CASSLVGIGEYEQYF. The CDR3 coding sequence is TGTGCCAGCAGCTTAGTAGGGATCGGGGAGTACGAGCAGTACTTC. Full variable domain (remainder filled in from reference TRBV7-9 and TRBJ2-7): DTGVSQNPRHKITKRGQNVTFRCDPISEHNRLYWYRQTLGQGPEFLTYFQNEAQLEKSRLLSDRFSAERPKGSFSTLEIQRTEQGDSAMYLCASSLVGIGEYEQYFGPGTRLTVT.